This TCR beta chain derives from a study of technical replicates of blood from four donors. CDR3 length: 15 residues. Germline V gene data show CDR1 as WNHNN and CDR2 as SYGVQD (reference sequence). Germline trimming cut 5 bases from V and 0 bases from J; bases unmatched to any gene: 2. Some clones are missing from TCRdb's copy, which holds only in-frame ones; the method was immunoSEQ multiplex PCR. The top ten clones hold under 0.45% of a sample with tens of thousands of clones, about 90% of them seen once. The receptor's source is a human donor in good health. Material: T cells isolated from PBMCs. The chain employs TRBV10-1 and TRBJ2-2, with 8 bases matching TRBD2. CDR3 nucleotides: TGCGCCAGCAGTAGCGGGAGTGCGAACACCGGGGAGCTGTTTTTT. Encoded protein: CASSSGSANTGELFF.